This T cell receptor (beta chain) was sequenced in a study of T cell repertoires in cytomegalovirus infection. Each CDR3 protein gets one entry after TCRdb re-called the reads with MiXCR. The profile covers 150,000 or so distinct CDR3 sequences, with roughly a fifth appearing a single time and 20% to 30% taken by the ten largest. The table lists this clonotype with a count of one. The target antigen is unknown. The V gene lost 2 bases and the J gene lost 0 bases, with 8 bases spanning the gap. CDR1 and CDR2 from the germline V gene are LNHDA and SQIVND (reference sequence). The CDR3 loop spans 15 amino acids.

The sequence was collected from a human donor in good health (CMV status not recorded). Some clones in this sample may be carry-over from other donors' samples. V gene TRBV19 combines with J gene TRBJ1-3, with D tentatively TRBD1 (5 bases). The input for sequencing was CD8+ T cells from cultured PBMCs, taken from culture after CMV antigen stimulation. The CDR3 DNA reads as TGTGCCAGTAGTATAACAGGAGCCTCTGGAAACACCATATATTTT. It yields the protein CASSITGASGNTIYF.